This TCR beta chain comes out of a study of T cell responses to AZD1222 COVID-19 vaccine. The study's findings and limits: Among AZD1222 vaccinees, only six were seropositive at baseline.

Concerning this clone itself: The antigen remains unidentified.

The repertoire was sequenced with immunoSEQ multiplex PCR; TCRdb's copy has only in-frame clones and lacks some. The sample includes 120,000 to 150,000 clones, approximately 95% of them seen just once. Sequencing was performed on peripheral blood, taken on day 0 of MenACWY control vaccination. This receptor was identified in an adult in good health.

CDR3 in DNA: TGTGCCAGCAGCCCCCGACAGGAATCCTACGAGCAGTACTTC. Its protein is CASSPRQESYEQYF. V and J are TRBV3-1 (or the pseudogene TRBV3-2) and TRBJ2-7, with a possible D match to TRBD1 (6 bases). V was clipped by 4 bases and J by 1 base, with 11 bases between them. Germline V gene data show CDR1 as LGHDT and CDR2 as YNNKEL (reference sequence). The CDR3 totals 14 residues.